The rows below give T cell receptor beta chains drawn from one sample of a study of blood T cell repertoires in COVID-19. Generated by immunoSEQ multiplex PCR, the TCRdb table keeps only in-frame clones and is missing some. The table includes about 130,000 clones, approximately 80% detected once. The sample taken for sequencing was peripheral blood. All receptors derive from a woman aged 60-70 years with acute or convalescent COVID-19. Each CDR3 is given without its conserved first and last residue.

TRBJ2-3 TRBV5-1 ASSFRRGDTQY
TRBJ1-5 TRBV28 ASRSGGIYNQPQH
TRBJ2-5 TRBV7-9 ASTAKLRVKGGETQY
TRBJ1-1 TRBV18 ASSPKWGDTEAF
TRBJ2-7 TRBV9 ASSVGQGHEQY
TRBJ1-1 TRBV2 ASSPAASTEAF
TRBJ1-2 TRBV10-2 AVGEGYT
TRBJ1-1 TRBV6-5 ASSYEQGRRTEAF
TRBJ1-3 TRBV6-5 ASRPDRVRGNTIY
TRBJ1-2 TRBV18 ASSLISGSPHYGYT
TRBJ1-1 TRBV5-1 ASRGVPGGTEAF
TRBJ2-2 TRBV6-6 ASSYGGTANTGELF
TRBJ2-2 TRBV9 ASSAFDVSSDITGELF
TRBJ2-3 TRBV2 ASSRQGAQDTQY
TRBJ1-1 TRBV30 AWKEDGTEAF
TRBJ1-6 TRBV5-1 ASSLGRDRGRHSPLH
TRBJ2-3 TRBV5-1 ASSLDVGGTDTQY
TRBJ1-3 TRBV3-1/TRBV3-2 ASTSGEDTIY
TRBJ1-6 TRBV6-6 ASSTGVDSPLH
TRBJ2-2 TRBV24-1 ATSDWGTANTGELF
TRBJ1-2 TRBV29-1 SVEALTGVSKSGGYT
TRBJ1-5 TRBV6-1 ASSEALGQRFQPQH
TRBJ2-5 TRBV24-1 ATSDLPGGPGGETQY
TRBJ1-5 TRBV30 AWGGGNNQPQH
TRBJ1-3 TRBV3-1/TRBV3-2 ASSQARPTSGNTIY
TRBJ2-3 TRBV2 ASSEFISTDTQY
TRBJ1-2 TRBV9 ASREGLYGYT
TRBJ1-6 TRBV19 ASSTPEGNSPLH
TRBJ1-2 TRBV12-3/TRBV12-4 ASTIGQGHGYT
TRBJ2-1 TRBV20-1 SARTSNEQF
TRBJ2-1 TRBV3-1/TRBV3-2 ASSQSELSYNEQF
TRBJ1-1 TRBV2 ASSEAQGLGTEAF
TRBJ1-1 TRBV7-9 ASSPGGVEAF
TRBJ1-2 TRBV13 ASTPDFLYGYT
TRBJ1-2 TRBV6-5 ASSPTTVSGGYT
TRBJ1-3 TRBV3-1/TRBV3-2 ASSQAVGGGNTIY